A single T cell receptor (beta chain) is shown here with its context. The antigen is undetermined. The sample belongs to a study of cytotoxic CD8 clonotypes in ibrutinib-treated CLL. Study conclusions and caveats: At baseline, clonality was higher than in age-matched healthy donors and correlated with CD8+ counts.

From germline, CDR1 is MNHEY and CDR2 SVGAGI. CDR3 size: 14 residues. V was trimmed by 5 bases and J by 7 bases, leaving 14 bases between them. TCR beta library input comprised approximately 2 micrograms of genomic DNA from cryopreserved PBMCs. The method was immunoSEQ multiplex PCR; TCRdb's version includes in-frame clones alone and lacks a portion of them. The repertoire holds approximately 300,000 clones, with just under 80% as singletons. Sequencing used PBMCs, obtained before ibrutinib treatment. The TCR originated in a human donor with chronic lymphocytic leukemia. The rearrangement uses TRBV6-5 and TRBJ1-4; maybe TRBD1 (5 bases). The CDR3 DNA sequence: TGTGCCAGCAGTAACCATGGGGGACGTGAAAAACTGTTTTTT. Translated: CASSNHGGREKLFF.